The 10 T cell receptor beta chains presented below share a single source sample, sequenced in a study of cytomegalovirus exposure and HLA in healthy donors. TCRdb's table, derived via immunoSEQ multiplex PCR, lists solely in-frame clones and lacks some. Among tens of thousands of clones listed, around nine tenths were seen once. Sequencing used PBMCs. The source of these receptors is a woman aged 18 to 35 in good health and CMV-seropositive.

This chain joins TRBV6-1 and TRBJ2-3; TRBD2 aligns across 10 bases. Looked up from germline, CDR1 is MNHNS and CDR2 is SASEGT. The CDR3 loop spans 15 amino acids. Trimming took 6 bases from V and 2 from J; bases not matched to a gene: 5. The DNA of the CDR3 is TGTGCCAGCAGAGCGGGACTAGCGAACACAGATACGCAGTATTTT. Residues: CASRAGLANTDTQYF.

About this clone itself: This same CDR3 is encoded by further DNA sequences in the sample. The chain joins TRBV27 to TRBJ2-7, with D tentatively TRBD2 (6 bases). The CDR3 length is 15 residues. Germline lookup yields CDR1 MNHEY and CDR2 SMNVEV (reference sequence). V was pared by 0 bases and J by 0 bases, with 9 bases between. The CDR3 DNA sequence: TGTGCCAGCAGTTTATCTGGAGGGAGCTCCTACGAGCAGTACTTC. It is translated as CASSLSGGSSYEQYF.

The CDR3 sequence: CSGESWTSVVETQYF. The CDR3 DNA sequence: TGCAGCGGGGAATCCTGGACTAGCGTCGTGGAGACCCAGTACTTC. The chain joins TRBV29-1 to TRBJ2-5; 9 bases agree with TRBD2. Per germline, CDR1 SQVTM and CDR2 ANQGSEA. V was pared by 7 bases and J by 5 bases, with 14 bases of the junction left unmatched. This CDR3 contains 15 residues.

The V gene is TRBV29-1, the J gene TRBJ2-3, with 8 bases fitting TRBD2. Germline assignment: CDR1 SQVTM and CDR2 ANQGSEA. This CDR3 has 15 amino acids. The V segment lost 0 bases and the J segment 4 bases; nucleotides outside the gene matches: 6. The CDR3 DNA sequence: TGCAGCGTTGAAGATGGTAGCGGGGTGGCAGATACGCAGTATTTT. This sequence encodes CSVEDGSGVADTQYF.

CDR3 region: CASRLDKDYGYTF. The CDR3 DNA reads TGTGCCAGCAGACTAGACAAGGACTATGGCTACACCTTC. The J gene is TRBJ1-2, the V gene TRBV2; D unclear. V lost 6 bases and J lost 3, with 11 bases in between. The CDR3 sequence is 13 residues long. CDR1 is SNHLY and CDR2 is FYNNEI in the germline V gene.

The rearrangement joins TRBV7-2 to TRBJ1-4; tentative D call: TRBD1 (6 bases). CDR1 SGHTA and CDR2 FQGNSA come from the germline V gene. This CDR3 spans 14 amino acids. Trimming left V 2 bases short and J 10 bases short, with 14 bases between. The CDR3 DNA reads TGTGCCAGCAGCTTACGGACAGAAACTTCAAAACTGTTTTTT. Amino acids: CASSLRTETSKLFF.

The V gene is TRBV7-8, the J gene TRBJ1-5; D uncertain. Trimming shortened V by 3 bases and J by 2 bases, and 8 bases separated the two germline ends. Germline CDR1 and CDR2: SGHVS and FQNEAQ. The CDR3 runs to 14 residues. The DNA for the CDR3 is TGTGCCAGCAGCTTGGGCAGCCGCAATCAGCCCCAGCATTTT. It yields the protein CASSLGSRNQPQHF. The variable domain in full, with the rest retrieved from reference TRBV7-8 and TRBJ1-5, is GAGVSQSPRYKVAKRGQDVALRCDPISGHVSLFWYQQALGQGPEFLTYFQNEAQLDKSGLPSDRFFAERPEGSVSTLKIQRTQQEDSAVYLCASSLGSRNQPQHFGDGTRLSIL.

V usage is TRBV28 and J usage is TRBJ1-4; D may be TRBD1 (5 bases). Germline V gene sequence: CDR1 MDHEN, CDR2 SYDVKM. V lost 5 bases to trimming and J lost 3 bases, with 13 bases between them. The CDR3 contains 15 residues. The CDR3 sequence is CASSKSGRANEKLFF. The DNA of the CDR3 is TGTGCCAGCAGTAAATCAGGGAGGGCTAATGAAAAACTGTTTTTT.

V gene TRBV7-9 combines with J gene TRBJ2-5, with D possibly TRBD1 on 5 matching bases. Germline V lookup: CDR1 SEHNR, CDR2 FQNEAQ (reference sequence). Trimming stripped 5 bases from V and 4 bases from J, with 11 bases between. CDR3 length: 13 residues. CDR3 region: CASSPWGRETQYF. The CDR3 DNA reads TGTGCCAGCAGCCCATGGGGCCGAGAGACCCAGTACTTC.

V and J are TRBV5-8 and TRBJ1-6; tentative D call: TRBD1 (6 bases). Trimming cost V 3 bases and J 5 bases, with 21 bases left between them. The length of the CDR3 is 18 residues. The germline gives CDR1 SGHTS, CDR2 YDEGEE. The CDR3 is CASSCYLLRQVDNSPLHF. Here the CDR3 DNA reads TGTGCCAGCAGCTGCTACCTCCTGAGACAGGTTGATAATTCACCCCTCCACTTT. Full variable domain (rest looked up from reference TRBV5-8 and TRBJ1-6): EAGVTQSPTHLIKTRGQQATLRCSPISGHTSVYWYQQALGLGLQFLLWYDEGEERNRGNFPPRFSGRQFPNYSSELNVNALELEDSALYLCASSCYLLRQVDNSPLHFGNGTRLTVT.